The clone carrying this T cell receptor (beta chain) has only a few counts. The antigen remains unidentified. The sample belongs to a study of blood T cells in healthy people across ages. Study-level results: Age showed a roughly linear inverse relationship with TCR beta diversity per million T cells.

Each sample yielded at least 5 micrograms of PBMC total RNA. The germline V gene encodes CDR1 ENHRY and CDR2 SYGVKD. The CDR3 runs 13 residues. It was with a sample-barcoded 5' primer and a J-beta primer mix that a second PCR of roughly 7 to 12 cycles was run. Every cDNA was tagged by a template-switch adaptor with 12 random nucleotides. In TCRdb, the 5' RACE reads were re-called with MiXCR into one record per CDR3 protein. Counted here are around 320,000 distinct CDR3 sequences, around 30% occurring once; the ten biggest clones make up around 30%. V is TRBV10-3 and J is TRBJ2-1; 12 bases line up with TRBD2. The source of this sequence is a woman in her 70s in good health. The source material was blood. The CDR3: CAIGTSGYNEQFF. CDR3 in DNA: TGTGCTATAGGGACTAGCGGGTACAATGAGCAGTTCTTC.